The next 27 T cell receptor beta chains were all read from a single sample in a study of T-cell reconstitution after alpha-beta-depleted transplantation in children. Library preparation (for TCRbeta) was performed with unique molecular identifiers. TCRdb itself ran the PCR reads through MiXCR, one entry per CDR3 protein. The sample carries around 600,000 distinct CDR3 sequences, roughly a tenth recorded once. Source: PBMCs from the stem cell graft donor, taken from the stem cell graft. The receptor source for this set is a human donor who donated a stem cell graft to a child with acute myeloid leukemia.

The V and J genes are TRBV5-4 and TRBJ2-5; D is ambiguous. Germline CDR1 reads SGHNT; CDR2 reads YYREEE (reference sequence). V lost 1 base and J 4 bases, leaving 17 bases between the germline ends. This CDR3 contains 16 residues. In DNA form, the CDR3 reads TGTGCCAGCAGCTTGATGGATGTGCTGGTGGGAGAGACCCAGTACTTC. This encodes CASSLMDVLVGETQYF.

The V call is TRBV20-1, the J call TRBJ2-7; D is possibly TRBD2 (5 bases). Deletions cut 6 bases from V and 2 bases from J, with 17 bases between. This CDR3 has 14 amino acids. Germline CDR1 reads DFQATT; CDR2 reads SNEGSKA (reference sequence). The CDR3 here is CSARSADDTYEQYF. In DNA, the CDR3 is TGCAGTGCGCGATCAGCGGATGACACCTACGAGCAGTACTTC.

This clonotype was counted between two and nine times. This chain connects TRBV7-2 to TRBJ1-5; tentatively, D is TRBD1 (5 bases). The CDR3 extends over 16 amino acids. Germline-derived CDR1 and CDR2 are SGHTA and FQGNSA. The V end was cut by 5 bases, the J end by 1 base, with 15 bases between. The CDR3 bases are TGTGCCAGCAGCACCTACGGGACCGACAGCAATCAGCCCCAGCATTTT. Translation: CASSTYGTDSNQPQHF.

This chain joins TRBV20-1 and TRBJ2-7; tentative D call: TRBD1 (6 bases). V was clipped by 0 bases and J by 2 bases, with 20 bases between them. The CDR3 loop spans 17 amino acids. Germline V gene sequence: CDR1 DFQATT, CDR2 SNEGSKA (reference sequence). CDR3 in DNA: TGCAGTGCTAGAGATTTGTTCCAGGGAGCAGGGGCCTACGAGCAGTACTTC. Encoded protein: CSARDLFQGAGAYEQYF.

This clonotype was seen a handful of times. The chain is built from TRBV28 and TRBJ1-6; 10 nucleotides align to TRBD1. The germline V gene encodes CDR1 MDHEN and CDR2 SYDVKM. The CDR3 spans 17 residues. V lost 4 bases and J lost 7; bases outside the gene matches: 10. The CDR3 region has the DNA TGTGCCAGCAGTTCCCGTGGGGGACAGGGGAGGAATTCACCCCTCCACTTT. Protein sequence: CASSSRGGQGRNSPLHF. Combining the CDR3 with reference TRBV28 and TRBJ1-6 gives the whole variable domain DVKVTQSSRYLVKRTGEKVFLECVQDMDHENMFWYRQDPGLGLRLIYFSYDVKMKEKGDIPEGYSVSREKKERFSLILESASTNQTSMYLCASSSRGGQGRNSPLHFGNGTRLTVT.

This clonotype was seen ten or more times. V is TRBV6-5 and J is TRBJ2-3; D may be TRBD1 or TRBD2 (5 bases each). V was cut by 4 bases and J by 4 bases, with 15 bases left in between. Germline V gene sequence: CDR1 MNHEY, CDR2 SVGAGI. CDR3 length: 15 residues. The CDR3 nucleotides are TGTGCCAGCAGTTTGGGGACCGCCCCGGCAGATACGCAGTATTTT. Amino acids: CASSLGTAPADTQYF.

The chain is built from TRBV6-2 or TRBV6-3 and TRBJ2-1, with a tentative D call TRBD2 (6 bases). V was clipped by 8 bases and J by 0 bases, with 14 bases between them. CDR1 is MNHEY and CDR2 is SVGEGT in the germline V gene. This CDR3 contains 15 residues. The CDR3 protein is CASWGRESSYNEQFF. The CDR3 region has the DNA TGTGCCAGCTGGGGACGGGAGAGCTCCTACAATGAGCAGTTCTTC.

The genes are TRBV15 and TRBJ2-5; 9 bases align to TRBD1. The germline V gene encodes CDR1 LNHNV and CDR2 YYDKDF (reference sequence). CDR3 length: 16 amino acids. The trim removed 0 bases at V and 3 bases at J, leaving 5 bases unmatched. The CDR3 loop reads CATSRDVGQGKETQYF. The CDR3 bases are TGTGCCACCAGCAGAGATGTAGGACAGGGGAAAGAGACCCAGTACTTC. The full variable domain, in which reference TRBV15 and TRBJ2-5 provide the parts outside the CDR3, is DAMVIQNPRYQVTQFGKPVTLSCSQTLNHNVMYWYQQKSSQAPKLLFHYYDKDFNNEADTPDNFQSRRPNTSFCFLDIRSPGLGDTAMYLCATSRDVGQGKETQYFGPGTRLLVL.

This clonotype was found a few times. The chain carries TRBV27 and TRBJ2-1; D not resolved. In germline, CDR1 is MNHEY, CDR2 SMNVEV (reference sequence). The ends were cut back, 2 bases at V and 8 bases at J, with 13 bases in the middle. The CDR3 runs to 14 residues. The CDR3 region has the DNA TGTGCCAGCAGTTTAATAGGGATTGGCGATGAGCAGTTCTTC. It translates to CASSLIGIGDEQFF.

V and J are TRBV14 and TRBJ2-3; D gene ambiguous. Germline CDR1 is SGHDN and CDR2 is FVKESK. Trimming shortened V by 0 bases and J by 7 bases, and 8 bases separated the two germline ends. CDR3 size: 13 residues. Written as DNA, the CDR3 is TGTGCCAGCAGCCAAGATCGCCTAAATACGCAGTATTTT. Encoded protein: CASSQDRLNTQYF.

This clonotype was counted only a few times. The gene calls are TRBV19 and TRBJ1-1; 7 bases map to TRBD1. Trimming cost V 4 bases and J 8 bases; bases outside gene matches: 16. The CDR3 length is 16 residues. Germline CDR1 reads LNHDA; CDR2 reads SQIVND (reference sequence). CDR3 amino acids: CASSTQQGRSREEAFF. The CDR3 DNA reads as TGTGCCAGTAGTACACAACAGGGGCGGAGTCGAGAAGAAGCTTTCTTT.

This clonotype was counted between two and nine times. The chain joins TRBV12-3 or TRBV12-4 to TRBJ2-1; 14 bases line up with TRBD2. V gave up 5 bases and J gave up 6 bases; unmatched junction bases: 6. This CDR3 has 16 residues. CDR3 DNA: TGTGCCAGCAGTATCACCGGGACTAGCGGGGGCAATGAGCAGTTCTTC. Amino acid sequence: CASSITGTSGGNEQFF.

This chain connects TRBV18 to TRBJ2-3; TRBD1 might be the D (5 bases). V shed 7 bases and J shed 2 bases, with 10 bases lying between them. The CDR3 has 13 residues. CDR1 KGHSH and CDR2 LQKENI come from the germline V gene. The CDR3 spells CASCRQPTDTQYF. The CDR3 region has the DNA TGTGCCAGCTGCCGACAGCCCACAGATACGCAGTATTTT.

This rearrangement joins TRBV4-1 to TRBJ2-5; 7 bases are a match to TRBD2. Germline CDR1 and CDR2: MGHRA and YSYEKL. This CDR3 spans 16 amino acids. Unmatched junction bases numbered 11, after V lost 3 bases and J lost 4 bases. The CDR3 DNA follows: TGCGCCAGCAGCCAGGTCGGATCCGGGAGGAGAGAGACCCAGTACTTC. It encodes CASSQVGSGRRETQYF.

The chain has TRBV20-1 and TRBJ2-7; possibly TRBD1 for D (5 bases). The germline gives CDR1 DFQATT, CDR2 SNEGSKA (reference sequence). This CDR3 has 13 amino acids. The V end was cut by 5 bases, the J end by 0 bases, with 11 bases between. CDR3 bases: TGCAGTGCTCGGACACCTAGCTCCTACGAGCAGTACTTC. Translating gives CSARTPSSYEQYF.

This clonotype turned up a few times. The V call is TRBV7-8, the J call TRBJ2-1; 8 nucleotides agree with TRBD2. The length of the CDR3 is 17 residues. Looked up from germline, CDR1 is SGHVS and CDR2 is FQNEAQ. V gave up 1 base and J gave up 4 bases; unmatched junction bases: 9. CDR3 nucleotide sequence: TGTGCCAGCAGCTTAGAGACAGCGGGAGTATCTTACAATGAGCAGTTCTTC. Translating it yields CASSLETAGVSYNEQFF.

This clonotype was seen a few times. J is TRBJ1-1 and V is TRBV4-1; no firm D call. This CDR3 region has 16 residues. CDR1 and CDR2 (germline): MGHRA, YSYEKL. V lost 0 bases and J lost 1, with 12 bases in between. Here the CDR3 DNA reads TGCGCCAGCAGCCAAGATTTGAGCCGGGCGAACACTGAAGCTTTCTTT. Protein sequence: CASSQDLSRANTEAFF.

This chain links TRBV5-6 with TRBJ2-1, with D possibly matching TRBD2 (5 bases). V shed 4 bases and J shed 5 bases, with 19 bases lying between them. The germline V gene encodes CDR1 SGHDT and CDR2 YYEEEE. This CDR3 comprises 16 residues. CDR3 residues: CASSRSGMGKNNEQFF. The CDR3 nucleotides are TGTGCCAGCAGCCGGTCGGGGATGGGGAAAAACAATGAGCAGTTCTTC.

The rearrangement links TRBV4-2 to TRBJ1-6; TRBD1 matches at 8 bases. Germline CDR1 is LGHNA and CDR2 is YNFKEQ. V gave up 5 bases and J gave up 4 bases; unmatched junction bases: 10. The CDR3 is made up of 17 amino acids. The CDR3 protein is CASSDLGQGRYNSPLHF. The CDR3 region has the DNA TGTGCCAGCAGCGACCTCGGACAGGGCAGATATAATTCACCCCTCCACTTT.

This clonotype was detected a few times. V and J are TRBV9 and TRBJ1-3, with a weak D call TRBD1 (5 bases). This CDR3 is 14 amino acids long. Germline-derived CDR1 and CDR2 are SGDLS and YYNGEE. Trimming took off 6 bases at V and 0 bases at J, with 10 bases between the two ends. CDR3 in DNA: TGTGCCAGCACCCCAGGGATCTCTGGAAACACCATATATTTT. It specifies CASTPGISGNTIYF.

In its sample, this clonotype was seen many times. The genes are TRBV24-1 and TRBJ2-2; D could derive from TRBD1 or TRBD2 (5 bases each). The CDR3 runs to 14 residues. Trimming pared 8 bases from V and 2 bases from J, leaving 11 bases between. Germline assignment: CDR1 KGHDR and CDR2 SFDVKD. CDR3: CATTGTDNTGELFF. The CDR3 DNA is TGTGCCACCACAGGGACCGACAACACCGGGGAGCTGTTTTTT.

This clonotype was seen a few times. The V and J genes are TRBV7-2 and TRBJ1-1, with D maybe TRBD1 (5 bases). CDR3 length: 13 residues. CDR1 and CDR2 (germline): SGHTA, FQGNSA. V lost 2 bases and J 7 bases, leaving 11 bases between the germline ends. The CDR3 protein is CASSLISGHEAFF. As DNA, the CDR3 is TGTGCCAGCAGCTTAATCTCCGGACATGAAGCTTTCTTT.

At least ten counts were recorded for this clonotype. This sequence joins TRBV18 and TRBJ2-1, with TRBD1 as a possible D gene (6 bases). This CDR3 spans 14 amino acids. V lost 3 bases to trimming and J lost 6 bases, with 12 bases between them. In germline, CDR1 is KGHSH, CDR2 LQKENI. The CDR3 protein is CASSPPLGGNEQFF. The CDR3 region has the DNA TGTGCCAGCTCACCCCCGCTAGGGGGCAATGAGCAGTTCTTC. The full variable domain, with the rest looked up from reference TRBV18 and TRBJ2-1, is NAGVMQNPRHLVRRRGQEARLRCSPMKGHSHVYWYRQLPEEGLKFMVYLQKENIIDESGMPKERFSAEFPKEGPSILRIQQVVRGDSAAYFCASSPPLGGNEQFFGPGTRLTVL.

At least ten counts were recorded for this clonotype. The chain employs TRBV5-5 and TRBJ1-6; the D is unclear. Germline loops: CDR1 SGHKS, CDR2 YYEKEE (reference sequence). The CDR3 runs to 16 residues. Trimming took 4 bases from V and 4 from J, leaving 15 bases between them. The CDR3 nucleotides read TGTGCCAGCAGCCCACAGAGCATTCTGTATAATTCACCCCTCCACTTT. Encoded protein: CASSPQSILYNSPLHF.

About this clonotype itself: A read error is possible here, since a much larger clone lies one base away. The chain uses TRBV3-1 and TRBJ2-2; D is ambiguous. Germline-derived CDR1 and CDR2 are LGHDT and YNNKEL (reference sequence). CDR3 length: 13 residues. CDR3 coding DNA: TGTGCCTGCAGCCAAGCCGGAGTCGGGGAGCTGTTTTTT. Amino acids: CACSQAGVGELFF.

This clonotype was seen a handful of times. This chain connects TRBV7-9 to TRBJ2-2; TRBD1 aligns across 9 bases. V shed 3 bases and J 2 bases; nucleotides not matched to a gene: 7. Germline loops: CDR1 SEHNR, CDR2 FQNEAQ (reference sequence). CDR3 size: 17 residues. The CDR3 spells CASSLSGQGSNTGELFF. As DNA, the CDR3 is TGTGCCAGCAGCTTGTCGGGACAGGGTAGTAACACCGGGGAGCTGTTTTTT.

About this clonotype itself: Given a much more abundant clone one base away, this may be a read error. The chain couples TRBV12-3 or TRBV12-4 to TRBJ1-2; D uncertain. The CDR3 covers 13 residues. Trimming cost V 6 bases and J 1 base, with 9 bases left between them. The chain's CDR3 is CASSLQINYGYTF. CDR3 in DNA: TGTGCCAGCAGCCTACAGATTAACTATGGCTACACCTTC.